This T cell receptor beta chain is drawn from a study of cytomegalovirus exposure and HLA in healthy donors. Study-wide background: Roughly 180 million T cells yielded 100 million or so unique TCR beta sequences, as an earlier analysis found. Study-wide findings and caveats: For most TCR beta V segments, an earlier analysis put the productive rate at about 87% or about 30% of the time. Cytomegalovirus association was listed for under 200 TCR beta chains.

About this clone: What it binds is not known.

Primers for the PCR totalled 60 Vbeta and 13 Jbeta. The method was immunoSEQ multiplex PCR; TCRdb's version includes in-frame clones alone and lacks a portion of them. This sample yields about 180,000 clones, of which 75% to 85% are seen a single time; 1.4% to 1.5% belongs to the top ten. The sequenced sample consisted of PBMCs. This sequence originates from a woman aged 25 to 39 in good health and CMV-seropositive.

The CDR3 DNA sequence: TGTGCCAGCAGCTCCGGACAGGGGGCTAACTACAATGAGCAGTTCTTC. Amino acid sequence: CASSSGQGANYNEQFF. This sequence joins TRBV11-3 and TRBJ2-1; TRBD1 matches 11 bases. The CDR3 totals 16 residues. Germline lookup yields CDR1 SGHNT and CDR2 YENEEA. V trimming: 4 bases; J trimming: 3 bases; junction bases outside the gene matches: 5.